Below, 22 T cell receptor beta chains from the same sample are listed, as sequenced in a study. The protocol was immunoSEQ multiplex PCR, while the TCRdb copy is restricted to in-frame clones and leaves out a portion. The data contain about 68,000 clones, around 93% of them seen just once; the ten biggest clones take up roughly 4%. The specimen sequenced was PBMCs. All receptors come from a middle-aged man with rheumatoid arthritis.

The chain uses TRBV19 and TRBJ1-5; D is unclear. Trimming left V 1 base short and J 0 bases short, with 10 bases between. The CDR3 has 16 amino acids. The germline gives CDR1 LNHDA, CDR2 SQIVND (reference sequence). CDR3 in DNA: TGTGCCAGTAGTATAGTTGGCGGTTATAGCAATCAGCCCCAGCATTTT. As protein: CASSIVGGYSNQPQHF.

V usage is TRBV27 and J usage is TRBJ1-1; possibly TRBD1 for D (5 bases). The CDR3 loop spans 14 amino acids. Germline CDR1 reads MNHEY; CDR2 reads SMNVEV (reference sequence). V was clipped by 6 bases and J by 3 bases, with 14 bases between them. The CDR3 region has the DNA TGTGCCAGCAGCCTGGGACCTCCGTACACTGAAGCTTTCTTT. This gives the protein CASSLGPPYTEAFF.

The V and J genes are TRBV10-3 and TRBJ1-2; D remains unclear. Deletions cut 8 bases from V and 3 bases from J, with 13 bases between. The V gene's germline CDR1 is ENHRY and CDR2 SYGVKD. CDR3 length equals 13 residues. The DNA for the CDR3 is TGTGCCATCGTTTCCAGTTTTGACTATGGCTACACCTTC. Translation gives CAIVSSFDYGYTF.

The genes are TRBV12-3 or TRBV12-4 and TRBJ1-1; 7 bases align to TRBD1. V gave up 6 bases and J gave up 7 bases; unmatched junction bases: 8. There are 13 residues in the CDR3. The CDR3 protein is CASSIDRVGEAFF. In DNA form, the CDR3 reads TGTGCCAGCAGCATTGACAGGGTGGGTGAAGCTTTCTTT.

The gene calls are TRBV18 and TRBJ1-5; D is uncertain. Germline loops: CDR1 KGHSH, CDR2 LQKENI. The CDR3 has 14 amino acids. V was clipped by 1 base and J by 7 bases, with 11 bases between them. CDR3 residues: CASSPLWEQQPQHF. The CDR3 coding sequence is TGTGCCAGCTCACCACTTTGGGAGCAACAGCCCCAGCATTTT.

The chain is built from TRBV7-9 and TRBJ2-7; D is perhaps TRBD1 (6 bases). V was shortened by 0 bases and J by 7 bases, with 13 bases between the two germline ends. The CDR3 runs 14 residues. CDR1 is SEHNR and CDR2 is FQNEAQ in the germline V gene (reference sequence). The CDR3 loop is CASSLARAGDEQYF. For the CDR3, the DNA is TGTGCCAGCAGCTTAGCCCGGGCAGGGGATGAGCAGTACTTC. Variable domain in full (rest from reference TRBV7-9 and TRBJ2-7): DTGVSQNPRHKITKRGQNVTFRCDPISEHNRLYWYRQTLGQGPEFLTYFQNEAQLEKSRLLSDRFSAERPKGSFSTLEIQRTEQGDSAMYLCASSLARAGDEQYFGPGTRLTVT.

This clone was picked up one time. This rearrangement joins TRBV19 to TRBJ1-5, with D maybe TRBD1 (5 bases). Germline V gene lookup returns CDR1 LNHDA and CDR2 SQIVND (reference sequence). The V end was cut by 4 bases, the J end by 9 bases, with 25 bases between. The CDR3 spans 17 residues. CDR3 region: CASSTNAFAGSTRPQHF. The CDR3 DNA sequence: TGTGCCAGTAGTACCAACGCCTTTGCAGGGAGTACCAGGCCCCAGCATTTT.

The genes are TRBV7-2 and TRBJ2-4; perhaps D is TRBD1 or TRBD2 (5 bases each). Trimming took off 2 bases at V and 7 bases at J, with 9 bases between the two ends. Germline V gives CDR1 SGHTA, CDR2 FQGNSA. The CDR3 is made up of 13 amino acids. CDR3 DNA sequence: TGTGCCAGCAGCTTAATCAGGGAGAACATTCAGTACTTC. This translates into CASSLIRENIQYF.

The CDR3 nucleotides are TGTGCCAGCAGCCCAGGAGTTGGGACCGGGGAGCTGTTTTTT. This sequence encodes CASSPGVGTGELFF. The chain combines TRBV7-2 with TRBJ2-2; no clear D. The germline V gene has CDR1 SGHTA and CDR2 FQGNSA. This CDR3 comprises 14 residues. Trimming took off 5 bases at V and 5 bases at J, with 12 bases between the two ends.

The chain recombines TRBV2 with TRBJ1-4; D call uncertain. CDR1 and CDR2 from the germline V gene are SNHLY and FYNNEI. The CDR3 covers 15 residues. The germline V and J ends were trimmed by 6 bases and 7 bases, with 18 bases remaining between them. In DNA, the CDR3 is TGTGCCAGCAGCCCAGGACTGGGGTCATTTGAAAAACTGTTTTTT. Its translation: CASSPGLGSFEKLFF.

CDR3 region: CASSVGSGLRSYEQYF. Here the CDR3 DNA reads TGTGCCAGCAGCGTAGGATCGGGTCTGCGATCCTACGAGCAGTACTTC. The chain couples TRBV9 to TRBJ2-7; D is ambiguous. There are 16 residues in the CDR3. The germline V gene has CDR1 SGDLS and CDR2 YYNGEE. V was clipped by 0 bases and J by 1 base, with 14 bases between them.

Here the CDR3 DNA reads TGTGCCAGCAGCTTAGAATCTAGCGCGAGACCCTACGAGCAGTACTTC. Residues: CASSLESSARPYEQYF. This chain connects TRBV7-9 to TRBJ2-7; weak D call: TRBD2 (6 bases). This CDR3 is 16 amino acids long. V was trimmed by 1 base and J by 2 bases, leaving 15 bases between them. CDR1 SEHNR and CDR2 FQNEAQ come from the germline V gene (reference sequence). The full variable domain, rest sourced from reference TRBV7-9 and TRBJ2-7, is DTGVSQNPRHKITKRGQNVTFRCDPISEHNRLYWYRQTLGQGPEFLTYFQNEAQLEKSRLLSDRFSAERPKGSFSTLEIQRTEQGDSAMYLCASSLESSARPYEQYFGPGTRLTVT.

The chain uses TRBV6-5 and TRBJ1-1; 8 bases agree with TRBD1. Germline loops: CDR1 MNHEY, CDR2 SVGAGI. The CDR3 extends over 13 amino acids. Germline trimming cut 6 bases from V and 6 bases from J; bases unmatched to any gene: 6. The chain's CDR3 is CASRRTGRAEAFF. DNA for the CDR3: TGTGCCAGCAGAAGGACAGGGAGAGCTGAAGCTTTCTTT.

J is TRBJ2-7 and V is TRBV7-9; 7 positions match TRBD2. The ends lost 1 base at V and 6 bases at J; junction bases unmatched: 6. There are 14 residues in the CDR3. The V gene's germline CDR1 is SEHNR and CDR2 FQNEAQ (reference sequence). The DNA of the CDR3 is TGTGCCAGCAGCTTAGTAGGCGGGAGTTCCGAGCAGTACTTC. Its translation: CASSLVGGSSEQYF.

This clone was observed a handful of times. This CDR3 reads CASSWARNEQPQHF. The CDR3 nucleotides are TGTGCCAGCAGCTGGGCCCGGAACGAGCAGCCCCAGCATTTT. This sequence joins TRBV27 and TRBJ1-5; D remains ambiguous. V lost 6 bases to trimming and J lost 7 bases, with 16 bases between them. This CDR3 has 14 amino acids. Germline assignment: CDR1 MNHEY and CDR2 SMNVEV (reference sequence).

The chain carries TRBV5-1 and TRBJ2-2; TRBD2 matches 10 bases. The CDR3 has 16 residues. Germline assignment: CDR1 SGHRS and CDR2 YFSETQ. V lost 1 base and J lost 6; bases outside the gene matches: 6. For the CDR3, the DNA is TGCGCCAGCAGCTTGTGGCTAGCGGGAGAGTCCGGGGAGCTGTTTTTT. Its protein is CASSLWLAGESGELFF.

The DNA for the CDR3 is TGTGCCAGCTCTCTGGGCTTCTCCGGGGCCAACGTCCTGACTTTC. Amino acids: CASSLGFSGANVLTF. V usage is TRBV2 and J usage is TRBJ2-6; no clear D gene. The CDR3 spans 15 residues. Trimming left V 8 bases short and J 4 bases short, with 15 bases between. The germline V gene has CDR1 SNHLY and CDR2 FYNNEI.

This clone has just one count. The CDR3 protein is CATSSQIFGGELFF. The CDR3, as DNA: TGTGCCACCAGCAGCCAAATTTTTGGCGGGGAGCTGTTTTTT. The chain carries TRBV15 and TRBJ2-2; D unresolved. The CDR3 consists of 14 residues. Germline V lookup: CDR1 LNHNV, CDR2 YYDKDF (reference sequence). V was clipped by 3 bases and J by 7 bases, with 12 bases between them. The complete variable domain, with remaining parts taken from reference TRBV15 and TRBJ2-2, reads DAMVIQNPRYQVTQFGKPVTLSCSQTLNHNVMYWYQQKSSQAPKLLFHYYDKDFNNEADTPDNFQSRRPNTSFCFLDIRSPGLGDTAMYLCATSSQIFGGELFFGEGSRLTVL.

The chain carries TRBV2 and TRBJ2-3; D is unresolved. CDR3 length: 14 residues. Germline CDR1 SNHLY, CDR2 FYNNEI. V was clipped by 6 bases and J by 0 bases, with 10 bases between them. CDR3 protein: CASSRSSSTDTQYF. The CDR3, as DNA: TGTGCCAGCAGCCGGAGCTCTAGCACAGATACGCAGTATTTT.

The V and J genes are TRBV19 and TRBJ2-1, with D maybe TRBD2 (5 bases). Trimming cost V 4 bases and J 8 bases, with 9 bases left between them. The CDR3 extends over 12 amino acids. Germline CDR1 LNHDA, CDR2 SQIVND (reference sequence). CDR3 region: CASSRTDHEQFF. The CDR3, as DNA: TGTGCCAGTAGTAGGACTGATCATGAGCAGTTCTTC.

V usage is TRBV7-3 and J usage is TRBJ2-2; TRBD2 matches at 9 bases. This CDR3 comprises 16 residues. The germline CDR1 and CDR2 sequences are SGHTA and FQGTGA. V dropped 2 bases and J dropped 4; count of bases not matched to a gene: 5. CDR3: CASSLHSSGVTGELFF. The CDR3, as DNA: TGTGCCAGCAGCTTACACTCTAGCGGGGTCACCGGGGAGCTGTTTTTT.

V usage is TRBV5-1 and J usage is TRBJ1-1, with D perhaps matching TRBD1 (5 bases). The germline V gene has CDR1 SGHRS and CDR2 YFSETQ. V shed 6 bases and J shed 4 bases, with 13 bases lying between them. The CDR3 extends over 13 amino acids. The CDR3 nucleotides read TGCGCCAGCATGGGGGTCCGTGCCACTGAAGCTTTCTTT. It is translated as CASMGVRATEAFF.